One sample yielded the 25 T cell receptor beta chains listed below, sequenced in a study of blood T cell repertoires in COVID-19. The protocol was immunoSEQ multiplex PCR, while the TCRdb copy is restricted to in-frame clones and leaves out a portion. The sample holds under 250,000 clones; about four fifths are singletons and the top ten take 4.7%. Material: peripheral blood. These receptors originate from a woman between 70 and 85 years old with acute or convalescent COVID-19.

V and J are TRBV10-2 and TRBJ2-7; possible D gene TRBD1, 7 bases. V was pared by 5 bases and J by 2 bases, with 13 bases between. Per germline, CDR1 WSHSY and CDR2 SAAADI. The CDR3 is 14 amino acids. The CDR3 spells CASSHSGGPYEQYF. CDR3 sequence (DNA): TGCGCCAGCAGTCACTCAGGGGGGCCCTACGAGCAGTACTTC.

This rearrangement joins TRBV27 to TRBJ2-7, with 7 bases that match TRBD1. The CDR3 is 14 amino acids. Trimming removed 3 bases from V and 2 bases from J; junction bases left unmatched: 4. Germline loops: CDR1 MNHEY, CDR2 SMNVEV (reference sequence). The CDR3 DNA reads TGTGCCAGCAGTTTTACGGGACAGACCTACGAGCAGTACTTC. Protein: CASSFTGQTYEQYF.

The CDR3 loop is CASSLDRVGETQYF. The CDR3 DNA reads as TGTGCCAGCAGCTTAGACAGGGTTGGAGAGACCCAGTACTTC. The V gene is TRBV7-9, the J gene TRBJ2-5, with D possibly being TRBD1 (6 bases). V was trimmed by 1 base and J by 4 bases, leaving 10 bases between them. There are 14 residues in the CDR3. Germline V gene lookup returns CDR1 SEHNR and CDR2 FQNEAQ (reference sequence).

The V gene is TRBV19, the J gene TRBJ2-7, with 8 bases fitting TRBD2. CDR1 and CDR2 (germline): LNHDA, SQIVND (reference sequence). The J segment lost 2 bases and the V segment lost 3 bases, leaving 9 bases of the junction unmatched. CDR3 length equals 16 residues. The CDR3 sequence: CASSIGAGTRTYEQYF. The CDR3 nucleotides are TGTGCCAGTAGTATCGGGGCCGGGACTAGAACCTACGAGCAGTACTTC.

This chain connects TRBV7-6 to TRBJ1-4, with D possibly TRBD1 on 6 matching bases. CDR1 and CDR2 (germline): SGHVS, FNYEAQ. V lost 5 bases and J lost 6, with 10 bases in between. There are 13 residues in the CDR3. The CDR3 sequence: CASSPRTDEKLFF. The CDR3 DNA reads TGTGCCAGCAGCCCGCGGACAGATGAAAAACTGTTTTTT.

V and J are TRBV7-2 and TRBJ2-3, with 12 bases identical to TRBD1. The junction had 6 bases not matched to a gene; V was cut back by 5 bases and J by 0 bases. Germline V gives CDR1 SGHTA, CDR2 FQGNSA. The CDR3 extends over 17 amino acids. The CDR3 nucleotides are TGTGCCAGCAGCCCGACGGGACAGGGGGCAAGCACAGATACGCAGTATTTT. This sequence encodes CASSPTGQGASTDTQYF.

In its sample, this clone was seen a few times. The chain joins TRBV20-1 to TRBJ1-2; D is unresolved. The germline gives CDR1 DFQATT, CDR2 SNEGSKA (reference sequence). This CDR3 has 11 residues. Deletions cut 6 bases from V and 8 bases from J, with 13 bases between. CDR3 nucleotides: TGCAGTGCGGGAGAGTTTGGGGGCTACACCTTC. Protein: CSAGEFGGYTF.

V is TRBV7-9 and J is TRBJ2-5, with TRBD1 matching over 9 bases. With V trimmed by 5 bases and J by 5 bases, 6 bases remained unmatched. Germline V lookup: CDR1 SEHNR, CDR2 FQNEAQ (reference sequence). The CDR3 length is 14 residues. The chain's CDR3 is CASSNRGLMETQYF. In DNA, the CDR3 is TGTGCCAGCAGCAACAGGGGGCTGATGGAGACCCAGTACTTC.

This chain links TRBV9 with TRBJ2-2, with 7 bases that match TRBD1. V shed 6 bases and J 5 bases; nucleotides not matched to a gene: 7. Looked up from germline, CDR1 is SGDLS and CDR2 is YYNGEE. This CDR3 comprises 14 residues. Written as DNA, the CDR3 is TGTGCCAGCAAAACAGGGGCCTCGACCGGGGAGCTGTTTTTT. Translated, it gives CASKTGASTGELFF.

The count of this clone is one. The rearrangement uses TRBV7-8 and TRBJ2-2; no firm D call. The germline V gene has CDR1 SGHVS and CDR2 FQNEAQ. V gave up 1 base and J gave up 5 bases, with 8 bases separating them. This CDR3 contains 14 residues. The CDR3: CASSLGRFTGELFF. The DNA for the CDR3 is TGTGCCAGCAGCTTAGGCAGGTTTACCGGGGAGCTGTTTTTT.

J is TRBJ1-3 and V is TRBV10-2; TRBD1 matches 10 bases. The CDR3 extends over 16 amino acids. Germline V gene data show CDR1 as WSHSY and CDR2 as SAAADI. J lost 2 bases, V lost 0 bases, and 1 base had no gene match. The CDR3 nucleotides read TGCGCCAGCAGTGAGTCGGGGACAGGGGCTGGAAACACCATATATTTT. Translation: CASSESGTGAGNTIYF.

The chain carries TRBV5-1 and TRBJ1-2, with 7 nucleotides matching TRBD1. Germline-derived CDR1 and CDR2 are SGHRS and YFSETQ. V trimming: 5 bases; J trimming: 8 bases; junction bases outside the gene matches: 9. This CDR3 contains 13 residues. The CDR3 protein is CASRSTTGQGYTF. The CDR3 bases are TGCGCCAGCAGATCTACGACAGGGCAAGGCTACACCTTC.

This chain links TRBV5-6 with TRBJ1-4, with 7 bases matching TRBD1. The V gene end was trimmed by 5 bases and the J gene end by 0 bases; junction bases not matched to a gene: 4. The V gene's germline CDR1 is SGHDT and CDR2 YYEEEE. The CDR3 has 15 amino acids. CDR3 amino acids: CASSGQAATNEKLFF. CDR3 in DNA: TGTGCCAGCAGTGGACAGGCCGCAACTAATGAAAAACTGTTTTTT.

The chain combines TRBV10-3 with TRBJ1-1; 9 bases are shared with TRBD1. The CDR3 is made up of 15 amino acids. The germline CDR1 and CDR2 sequences are ENHRY and SYGVKD. The V gene end was trimmed by 6 bases and the J gene end by 10 bases; junction bases not matched to a gene: 15. The CDR3 coding sequence is TGTGCCATCAGAGCTACCCCGGGACAGGGCCCGGGAGCTTTCTTT. This codes for CAIRATPGQGPGAFF.

The rearrangement uses TRBV11-2 and TRBJ2-1; TRBD2 matches 10 bases. The length of the CDR3 is 15 residues. The V segment lost 1 base and the J segment 6 bases; nucleotides outside the gene matches: 3. Germline values: CDR1 SGHAT, CDR2 FQNNGV. Written as DNA, the CDR3 is TGTGCCAGCAGCTTAGCCAGCGGGGGGGTCAATGAGCAGTTCTTC. It yields the protein CASSLASGGVNEQFF.

The rearrangement uses TRBV6-5 and TRBJ1-1; TRBD1 might be the D (5 bases). The CDR3 runs to 15 residues. Germline CDR1 is MNHEY and CDR2 is SVGAGI. Trimming cost V 8 bases and J 4 bases, with 20 bases left between them. CDR3 region: CASLPHQGSGTEAFF. As DNA, the CDR3 is TGTGCCAGCCTACCTCACCAGGGCTCGGGCACTGAAGCTTTCTTT.

This CDR3 is CASSERSPGYSGNTIYF. The DNA of the CDR3 is TGTGCCAGCAGTGAAAGAAGCCCAGGGTACTCTGGAAACACCATATATTTT. J is TRBJ1-3 and V is TRBV6-1; the D gene is possibly TRBD1 (5 bases). The CDR3 has 17 residues. The V gene's germline CDR1 is MNHNS and CDR2 SASEGT. V lost 2 bases and J 0 bases, leaving 14 bases between the germline ends.

The chain recombines TRBV19 with TRBJ1-3; TRBD1 agrees at 7 bases. Germline V gene lookup returns CDR1 LNHDA and CDR2 SQIVND (reference sequence). CDR3 length: 13 residues. J was trimmed by 2 bases and V by 5 bases; bases with no gene match: 0. The chain's CDR3 is CASSQGAGNTIYF. CDR3 nucleotide sequence: TGTGCCAGTAGTCAGGGGGCTGGAAACACCATATATTTT.

The chain is built from TRBV6-1 and TRBJ2-1; D may be TRBD1 (6 bases). The CDR3 sequence is 15 residues long. V was shortened by 0 bases and J by 8 bases, with 14 bases between the two germline ends. The V gene's germline CDR1 is MNHNS and CDR2 SASEGT. CDR3 sequence reads: CASSEAIGQGHEQFF. CDR3 DNA sequence: TGTGCCAGCAGTGAAGCGATCGGCCAGGGGCATGAGCAGTTCTTC.

The chain carries TRBV5-1 and TRBJ1-1; no reliable D call. With 4 bases removed from V and 1 base from J, the gap between germline ends came to 11 bases. CDR1 and CDR2 (germline): SGHRS, YFSETQ. This CDR3 region has 14 residues. The CDR3 loop is CASSPREANTEAFF. The CDR3 DNA reads as TGCGCCAGCAGCCCTCGGGAAGCGAACACTGAAGCTTTCTTT.

This chain joins TRBV27 and TRBJ1-1; D gene unclear. This CDR3 has 14 residues. The V gene's germline CDR1 is MNHEY and CDR2 SMNVEV (reference sequence). Trimming left V 0 bases short and J 0 bases short, with 5 bases between. The CDR3 spells CASSLSTVNTEAFF. The CDR3 nucleotides read TGTGCCAGCAGTTTATCTACAGTGAACACTGAAGCTTTCTTT.

This chain joins TRBV11-2 and TRBJ1-1; D is unresolved. The germline V gene has CDR1 SGHAT and CDR2 FQNNGV. The CDR3 loop spans 13 amino acids. Trimming took 7 bases from V and 5 from J, leaving 14 bases between them. The CDR3 DNA reads as TGTGCCAGCACGACCCCGGGAATGACTGAAGCTTTCTTT. Translation: CASTTPGMTEAFF. Combining the CDR3 with reference TRBV11-2 and TRBJ1-1 gives the whole variable domain EAGVAQSPRYKIIEKRQSVAFWCNPISGHATLYWYQQILGQGPKLLIQFQNNGVVDDSQLPKDRFSAERLKGVDSTLKIQPAKLEDSAVYLCASTTPGMTEAFFGQGTRLTVV.

The chain joins TRBV10-1 to TRBJ2-1; the D is unclear. CDR3 length: 15 residues. V lost 7 bases and J 0 bases, leaving 13 bases between the germline ends. Germline values: CDR1 WNHNN, CDR2 SYGVQD (reference sequence). CDR3 DNA sequence: TGCGCCAGCAAAAACGTACAGTGCTCCTACAATGAGCAGTTCTTC. Protein: CASKNVQCSYNEQFF.

This chain uses TRBV5-1 with TRBJ1-6, with 9 bases fitting TRBD1. Germline CDR1 SGHRS, CDR2 YFSETQ. The V and J ends lost 4 bases and 7 bases, in that order; junction bases with no gene match: 9. The CDR3 runs 16 residues. The CDR3 sequence is CASSDKSTGGNSPLHF. The CDR3 nucleotides are TGCGCCAGCAGCGACAAATCGACAGGGGGGAATTCACCCCTCCACTTT.

The chain links TRBV11-2 to TRBJ1-1, with D possibly TRBD1 on 6 matching bases. Trimming took 3 bases from V and 6 from J, leaving 17 bases between them. The CDR3 sequence is 15 residues long. CDR1 is SGHAT, CDR2 FQNNGV, per germline. The CDR3 here is CASSFAGQFSAEAFF. As DNA, the CDR3 is TGTGCCAGCAGCTTCGCCGGACAGTTCAGCGCTGAAGCTTTCTTT.